Listed here are 25 T cell receptor beta chains from one sample, sequenced in a study of cytomegalovirus exposure and HLA in healthy donors. The method was immunoSEQ multiplex PCR; TCRdb's version includes in-frame clones alone and lacks a portion of them. The sample consists of 200,000 to 250,000 clones, 80% to 85% of them appearing once. Specimen: PBMCs. These receptors were taken from a woman in her twenties or thirties in good health and CMV-seropositive.

The CDR3 DNA reads as TGTGCCAGCAGTTTTCGAGCGGTTGGTCGGGGCGAGCAGTACTTC. This translates into CASSFRAVGRGEQYF. The chain is built from TRBV27 and TRBJ2-7, with D possibly TRBD2 on 5 matching bases. Trimming took off 3 bases at V and 6 bases at J, with 18 bases between the two ends. The CDR3 runs 15 residues. The germline V gene has CDR1 MNHEY and CDR2 SMNVEV (reference sequence).

This chain joins TRBV28 and TRBJ1-2; D may be TRBD1 (5 bases). Germline V gene lookup returns CDR1 MDHEN and CDR2 SYDVKM. This CDR3 comprises 13 residues. Trimming took off 3 bases at V and 8 bases at J, with 13 bases between the two ends. This CDR3 reads CASSFGGVRGYTF. The CDR3 nucleotides are TGTGCCAGCAGTTTTGGAGGGGTGAGAGGCTACACCTTC.

The J gene is TRBJ1-2, the V gene TRBV5-1; unclear D gene. V was cut by 5 bases and J by 0 bases, with 8 bases left in between. The germline V gene has CDR1 SGHRS and CDR2 YFSETQ. The CDR3 is 13 amino acids. CDR3 amino acids: CASSESSNYGYTF. CDR3 sequence (DNA): TGCGCCAGCAGTGAGAGCTCTAACTATGGCTACACCTTC.

In this sample, this clone turned up a few times. V gene TRBV7-3 combines with J gene TRBJ1-2; TRBD1 might be the D (6 bases). Per germline, CDR1 SGHTA and CDR2 FQGTGA. The CDR3 is made up of 13 amino acids. Trimming cost V 3 bases and J 7 bases, with 12 bases left between them. The CDR3 nucleotides read TGTGCCAGCAGCTTTGGACAGTCTGCTGGCTACACCTTC. It specifies CASSFGQSAGYTF. The complete variable domain, with remaining parts taken from reference TRBV7-3 and TRBJ1-2, reads GAGVSQTPSNKVTEKGKYVELRCDPISGHTALYWYRQSLGQGPEFLIYFQGTGAADDSGLPNDRFFAVRPEGSVSTLKIQRTERGDSAVYLCASSFGQSAGYTFGSGTRLTVV.

V is TRBV10-3 and J is TRBJ1-1, with D possibly TRBD1 on 5 matching bases. This CDR3 contains 11 residues. Trimming took off 5 bases at V and 6 bases at J, with 7 bases between the two ends. CDR1 and CDR2 from the germline V gene are ENHRY and SYGVKD. DNA of the CDR3: TGTGCCATCAGTAGGGGCGCTGAAGCTTTCTTT. Residues: CAISRGAEAFF.

This clone turned up a few times. The chain has TRBV2 and TRBJ2-7; perhaps TRBD2 as D (6 bases). V was trimmed by 6 bases and J by 4 bases, leaving 19 bases between them. CDR3 length equals 15 residues. CDR1 SNHLY and CDR2 FYNNEI come from the germline V gene. CDR3 DNA: TGTGCCAGCAGGAGGGAACGCGGGGAGACTTACGAGCAGTACTTC. It translates to CASRRERGETYEQYF. The entire variable domain, with the rest obtained from reference TRBV2 and TRBJ2-7, is as follows: EPEVTQTPSHQVTQMGQEVILRCVPISNHLYFYWYRQILGQKVEFLVSFYNNEISEKSEIFDDQFSVERPDGSNFTLKIRSTKLEDSAMYFCASRRERGETYEQYFGPGTRLTVT.

This sequence joins TRBV30 and TRBJ1-1, with a tentative D call TRBD1 (5 bases). Per the germline V gene, CDR1 is GTSNPN and CDR2 is SVGIG (reference sequence). V gave up 2 bases and J gave up 2 bases, with 12 bases separating them. CDR3 length: 14 amino acids. CDR3 region: CAWSWGQGNTEAFF. In DNA form, the CDR3 reads TGTGCCTGGAGTTGGGGCCAAGGAAACACTGAAGCTTTCTTT. Using reference TRBV30 and TRBJ1-1 for the parts outside the CDR3, the full variable domain is SQTIHQWPATLVQPVGSPLSLECTVEGTSNPNLYWYRQAAGRGLQLLFYSVGIGQISSEVPQNLSASRPQDRQFILSSKKLLLSDSGFYLCAWSWGQGNTEAFFGQGTRLTVV.

The chain is built from TRBV4-3 and TRBJ2-3; D perhaps matches TRBD1 (5 bases). Germline-derived CDR1 and CDR2 are LGHNA and YSLEER. The length of the CDR3 is 13 residues. V was trimmed by 4 bases and J by 4 bases, leaving 9 bases between them. The CDR3 here is CASSRRVADTQYF. CDR3 sequence (DNA): TGCGCCAGCAGCCGCAGGGTAGCAGATACGCAGTATTTT.

The chain has TRBV27 and TRBJ1-1; D unclear. Germline V gives CDR1 MNHEY, CDR2 SMNVEV (reference sequence). V gave up 4 bases and J gave up 6 bases, with 18 bases separating them. The CDR3 has 15 residues. CDR3 nucleotides: TGTGCCAGCAGTTACGGTGCTTCGCCTTCTTCTGAAGCTTTCTTT. This sequence encodes CASSYGASPSSEAFF.

The J gene is TRBJ2-7, the V gene TRBV28; no clear D gene. The CDR3 extends over 13 amino acids. V lost 2 bases and J lost 3, with 8 bases in between. CDR1 MDHEN and CDR2 SYDVKM come from the germline V gene. The CDR3 nucleotides are TGTGCCAGCAGTTTAGGGCCGATCTACGAGCAGTACTTC. Translating gives CASSLGPIYEQYF.

V and J are TRBV7-2 and TRBJ2-7, with a weak D call TRBD2 (5 bases). From germline, CDR1 is SGHTA and CDR2 FQGNSA. The CDR3 runs to 16 residues. The V end lost 1 base, the J end lost 4 bases, and 17 bases lay between the germline ends. The CDR3 region is CASSLGLGGPTYEQYF. DNA for the CDR3: TGTGCCAGCAGCTTAGGGCTAGGCGGGCCTACTTACGAGCAGTACTTC.

The rearrangement joins TRBV28 to TRBJ2-7; D is unresolved. V was pared by 3 bases and J by 3 bases, with 6 bases between. The germline CDR1 and CDR2 sequences are MDHEN and SYDVKM. The CDR3 is 12 residues long. DNA of the CDR3: TGTGCCAGCAGTTTGATAATCTACGAGCAGTACTTC. Translated, it gives CASSLIIYEQYF.

J is TRBJ2-1 and V is TRBV30, with D unclear. The CDR3 consists of 11 residues. Germline V gene sequence: CDR1 GTSNPN, CDR2 SVGIG (reference sequence). Deletions cut 5 bases from V and 6 bases from J, with 8 bases between. DNA of the CDR3: TGTGCCTGGCACCCCCTCAATGAGCAGTTCTTC. Translated: CAWHPLNEQFF.

Turning to this clone: This CDR3 is also generated by other DNA sequences in the sample. The chain employs TRBV5-6 and TRBJ1-2, with no clear D. The CDR3 runs 13 residues. The germline CDR1 and CDR2 sequences are SGHDT and YYEEEE. Trimming removed 0 bases from V and 5 bases from J, with 8 bases in between. The CDR3 coding sequence is TGTGCCAGCAGCTTGGGGGGATCTTATGGCTACACCTTC. Encoded protein: CASSLGGSYGYTF.

The V and J genes are TRBV6-5 and TRBJ2-5; no definite D call. The CDR3 contains 13 residues. Germline CDR1 reads MNHEY; CDR2 reads SVGAGI. V was pared by 5 bases and J by 1 base, with 8 bases between. Here the CDR3 DNA reads TGTGCCAGCAGTGGAAGGGTCCAAGAGACCCAGTACTTC. Residues: CASSGRVQETQYF.

V usage is TRBV19 and J usage is TRBJ1-2; 7 nucleotides agree with TRBD1. The CDR3 runs to 16 residues. From germline, CDR1 is LNHDA and CDR2 SQIVND (reference sequence). V shed 4 bases, J shed 4 bases, and the junction held 12 bases outside the gene matches. The CDR3 DNA reads as TGTGCCAGTAGTACCCTAACTAGACAGGGTGGCTATGGCTACACCTTC. Translation gives CASSTLTRQGGYGYTF.

This clone was detected a few times. The chain uses TRBV18 and TRBJ2-7; D remains unclear. The V gene lost 0 bases and the J gene lost 2 bases, with 14 bases spanning the gap. Germline CDR1 is KGHSH and CDR2 is LQKENI. The CDR3 loop spans 16 amino acids. CDR3 DNA sequence: TGTGCCAGCTCACCACCAAGTCCAGCCATGACCTACGAGCAGTACTTC. It is translated as CASSPPSPAMTYEQYF.

V usage is TRBV5-1 and J usage is TRBJ2-5, with TRBD1 matching 7 bases. Germline lookup yields CDR1 SGHRS and CDR2 YFSETQ. The CDR3 spans 16 residues. V was clipped by 4 bases and J by 1 base; unmatched bases: 10. CDR3 nucleotides: TGCGCCAGCAGCCCCGCCGGGACAGAGCTCCAAGAGACCCAGTACTTC. It translates to CASSPAGTELQETQYF.

This chain links TRBV2 with TRBJ2-5, with D possibly TRBD2 on 6 matching bases. V shed 6 bases and J shed 1 base, with 15 bases lying between them. Germline CDR1 reads SNHLY; CDR2 reads FYNNEI. This CDR3 region has 15 residues. In DNA form, the CDR3 reads TGTGCCAGCAGGAAGTGGACTACCACCCAAGAGACCCAGTACTTC. It codes for CASRKWTTTQETQYF.

The V gene is TRBV7-9, the J gene TRBJ2-7; D remains ambiguous. CDR1 is SEHNR, CDR2 FQNEAQ, per germline (reference sequence). V shed 0 bases and J shed 4 bases, with 7 bases lying between them. The CDR3 is 13 residues long. The CDR3 is CASSLAPQYEQYF. CDR3 in DNA: TGTGCCAGCAGCTTAGCGCCCCAGTACGAGCAGTACTTC. Full variable domain (rest looked up from reference TRBV7-9 and TRBJ2-7): DTGVSQNPRHKITKRGQNVTFRCDPISEHNRLYWYRQTLGQGPEFLTYFQNEAQLEKSRLLSDRFSAERPKGSFSTLEIQRTEQGDSAMYLCASSLAPQYEQYFGPGTRLTVT.

As concerns this clone: The sample contains more than one DNA sequence encoding this CDR3. The chain links TRBV30 to TRBJ1-5; a weak D match, TRBD1 (5 bases). The length of the CDR3 is 14 residues. Deletions cut 0 bases from V and 4 bases from J, with 10 bases between. From germline, CDR1 is GTSNPN and CDR2 SVGIG (reference sequence). CDR3 nucleotide sequence: TGTGCCTGGAGTGTCGGGGGGGGAAATCAGCCCCAGCATTTT. As protein: CAWSVGGGNQPQHF.

V usage is TRBV7-9 and J usage is TRBJ2-3, with D perhaps TRBD1 (5 bases). V was shortened by 7 bases and J by 3 bases, with 17 bases between the two germline ends. Germline values: CDR1 SEHNR, CDR2 FQNEAQ (reference sequence). CDR3 length: 15 residues. The CDR3 loop reads CASTRERTNTDTQYF. CDR3 in DNA: TGTGCCAGCACCAGGGAAAGGACAAATACAGATACGCAGTATTTT.

The genes are TRBV13 and TRBJ2-7, with 7 bases lining up with TRBD2. The CDR3 covers 18 residues. Per the germline V gene, CDR1 is PRHDT and CDR2 is FYEKMQ (reference sequence). Trimming cost V 0 bases and J 4 bases; bases outside gene matches: 15. The CDR3 sequence: CASSLGFRASGNPYEQYF. Written as DNA, the CDR3 is TGTGCCAGCAGCTTAGGGTTCAGGGCTAGCGGTAATCCTTACGAGCAGTACTTC.

The chain combines TRBV5-1 with TRBJ2-3; D is unresolved. CDR1 and CDR2 (germline): SGHRS, YFSETQ. The ends were cut back, 2 bases at V and 0 bases at J, with 7 bases in the middle. The CDR3 runs 14 residues. The CDR3 coding sequence is TGCGCCAGCAGCTTACGGCAGAGCACAGATACGCAGTATTTT. Its translation is CASSLRQSTDTQYF.

The chain has TRBV27 and TRBJ1-1, with D unresolved. There are 16 residues in the CDR3. V lost 6 bases to trimming and J lost 3 bases, with 20 bases between them. Germline V gene data show CDR1 as MNHEY and CDR2 as SMNVEV (reference sequence). Here the CDR3 reads CASRKRDGRPYTEAFF. Written as DNA, the CDR3 is TGTGCCAGCAGAAAACGGGATGGCAGGCCTTACACTGAAGCTTTCTTT.